The 9 T cell receptor beta chains presented below share a single source sample, sequenced in a study of sequential checkpoint blockade in melanoma (dated by TCRdb to the late 2010s). Per the publication, the treatment or condition label means: randomized to nivolumab then ipilimumab (arm A) or the reverse (arm B). Library prep was done by the immunoSEQ multiplex PCR assay. What TCRdb holds here is the immuneACCESS table cut down to in-frame rearrangements. Part of the clones is not present; checked against another copy, under half of the missing clones reflect an unresolved V gene, and the others are unexplained. For this sample the table gives 10,000 or so clones, of which about three fifths were detected only once. Clones ranked in the top ten supply around 40% of the sample. The sequences come from CD8+ T cells sorted from blood (inferred from file names), collected from a patient given nivolumab and ipilimumab in sequence. These receptors were collected from a human donor with melanoma.

A few counts support this clone. The CDR3 DNA reads as TGTGCCAGCAGCTCCCATCAGGGTACCTACGAGCAGTACTTC. It translates to CASSSHQGTYEQYF. J is TRBJ2-7 and V is TRBV7-9, with a tentative D call TRBD1 (5 bases). Per the germline V gene, CDR1 is SEHNR and CDR2 is FQNEAQ (reference sequence). The V end was cut by 4 bases, the J end by 2 bases, with 12 bases between. CDR3 length: 14 amino acids.

The chain combines TRBV10-3 with TRBJ2-5; 11 bases align to TRBD2. CDR1 is ENHRY, CDR2 SYGVKD, per germline. V shed 6 bases, J shed 5 bases, and the junction held 5 bases outside the gene matches. This CDR3 contains 14 residues. For the CDR3, the DNA is TGTGCCATCAGCCTAGCGGGGGGTCGCGAGACCCAGTACTTC. Its translation is CAISLAGGRETQYF.

The V gene is TRBV6-1, the J gene TRBJ2-1, with 10 bases fitting TRBD2. This CDR3 spans 14 amino acids. Per the germline V gene, CDR1 is MNHNS and CDR2 is SASEGT. J was trimmed by 9 bases and V by 5 bases; bases with no gene match: 7. CDR3 sequence (DNA): TGTGCCAGCAGTTATGGAGCGGGAGGGAGTGAGCAGTTCTTC. Protein product: CASSYGAGGSEQFF.

The chain uses TRBV9 and TRBJ2-3; 10 nucleotides agree with TRBD2. Losses at the gene ends were 5 bases for V and 3 bases for J; bases not matched to a gene: 6. Germline lookup yields CDR1 SGDLS and CDR2 YYNGEE. This CDR3 has 15 amino acids. The CDR3 sequence: CASSYGGLATDTQYF. The DNA of the CDR3 is TGTGCCAGCAGTTACGGGGGACTAGCGACAGATACGCAGTATTTT. Drawing the rest from reference TRBV9 and TRBJ2-3, the complete variable domain is DSGVTQTPKHLITATGQRVTLRCSPRSGDLSVYWYQQSLDQGLQFLIQYYNGEERAKGNILERFSAQQFPDLHSELNLSSLELGDSALYFCASSYGGLATDTQYFGPGTRLTVL.

The rearrangement joins TRBV10-3 to TRBJ1-1; D is ambiguous. Germline V gene data show CDR1 as ENHRY and CDR2 as SYGVKD. The CDR3 loop spans 13 amino acids. The V gene lost 7 bases and the J gene lost 1 base, with 10 bases spanning the gap. CDR3 sequence (DNA): TGTGCCATCATAGGAGGAAAGAACACTGAAGCTTTCTTT. Amino acids: CAIIGGKNTEAFF.

This clone was seen a few times. The chain combines TRBV28 with TRBJ2-5; D is possibly TRBD2 (5 bases). Per the germline V gene, CDR1 is MDHEN and CDR2 is SYDVKM. The CDR3 sequence is 14 residues long. The V and J ends lost 2 bases and 4 bases respectively, with 11 bases between them. CDR3 sequence reads: CASSLVGVGETQYF. In nucleotides, the CDR3 is TGTGCCAGCAGTTTAGTGGGAGTAGGAGAGACCCAGTACTTC.

The rearrangement uses TRBV19 and TRBJ1-5; D might be TRBD1 (6 bases). From germline, CDR1 is LNHDA and CDR2 SQIVND (reference sequence). The V end was cut by 3 bases, the J end by 5 bases, with 8 bases between. CDR3 length equals 13 residues. CDR3 region: CASSIAGDQPQHF. CDR3 coding DNA: TGTGCCAGTAGTATTGCAGGGGATCAGCCCCAGCATTTT.

The genes are TRBV6-5 and TRBJ2-3; 9 bases fit TRBD1. The J segment lost 5 bases and the V segment lost 0 bases, leaving 6 bases of the junction unmatched. This CDR3 region has 16 residues. From germline, CDR1 is MNHEY and CDR2 SVGAGI. CDR3: CASSYSPGTGQDTQYF. The DNA for the CDR3 is TGTGCCAGCAGTTACTCCCCCGGGACAGGGCAAGATACGCAGTATTTT.

In this sample, this clone turned up a few times. The chain combines TRBV2 with TRBJ2-7, with D perhaps matching TRBD1 (6 bases). Germline V gene data show CDR1 as SNHLY and CDR2 as FYNNEI. V was clipped by 2 bases and J by 3 bases, with 14 bases between them. This CDR3 region has 15 residues. CDR3 region: CASSESGAGVYEQYF. The CDR3 nucleotides are TGTGCCAGCAGTGAATCTGGGGCAGGGGTCTACGAGCAGTACTTC. The full variable domain, with the rest looked up from reference TRBV2 and TRBJ2-7, is EPEVTQTPSHQVTQMGQEVILRCVPISNHLYFYWYRQILGQKVEFLVSFYNNEISEKSEIFDDQFSVERPDGSNFTLKIRSTKLEDSAMYFCASSESGAGVYEQYFGPGTRLTVT.